Presented here are 8 T cell receptor beta chains from one specimen sequenced in a study of blood T cell repertoires in COVID-19. Produced via immunoSEQ multiplex PCR; TCRdb's table is partial and in-frame only. The top ten hold 0.75% to 0.9% of the sample, which has roughly 120,000 clones, less than 75% seen once. Sequencing was performed on peripheral blood. All receptors derive from a human donor with acute or convalescent COVID-19. The donor label of this sample is uncertain.

The rearrangement joins TRBV5-1 to TRBJ2-5, with TRBD2 identical over 9 bases. The CDR3 length is 16 residues. V shed 2 bases and J 3 bases; nucleotides not matched to a gene: 8. Germline CDR1 reads SGHRS; CDR2 reads YFSETQ. Here the CDR3 reads CASSFGDSGGKETQYF. In DNA, the CDR3 is TGCGCCAGCAGCTTCGGCGATAGCGGGGGAAAAGAGACCCAGTACTTC.

The chain uses TRBV28 and TRBJ1-4; TRBD1 is a possible D gene (5 bases). The V and J ends lost 1 base and 7 bases respectively, with 13 bases between them. The germline gives CDR1 MDHEN, CDR2 SYDVKM. The CDR3 has 15 amino acids. The CDR3 here is CASSLLPGSGEKLFF. CDR3 DNA: TGTGCCAGCAGTTTATTACCAGGGTCGGGTGAAAAACTGTTTTTT. Using reference TRBV28 and TRBJ1-4 for the parts outside the CDR3, the full variable domain is DVKVTQSSRYLVKRTGEKVFLECVQDMDHENMFWYRQDPGLGLRLIYFSYDVKMKEKGDIPEGYSVSREKKERFSLILESASTNQTSMYLCASSLLPGSGEKLFFGSGTQLSVL.

This chain links TRBV19 with TRBJ2-7; 14 bases agree with TRBD2. This CDR3 contains 17 residues. CDR1 LNHDA and CDR2 SQIVND come from the germline V gene (reference sequence). The V gene end was trimmed by 4 bases and the J gene end by 4 bases; junction bases not matched to a gene: 9. The CDR3 DNA is TGTGCCAGTAGTACTCGTACCGGGACTAGCGGGGGTTACGAGCAGTACTTC. Translation gives CASSTRTGTSGGYEQYF.

V gene TRBV6-2 or TRBV6-3 combines with J gene TRBJ2-1, with 8 positions matching TRBD2. CDR1 is MNHEY and CDR2 is SVGEGT in the germline V gene. Germline trimming cut 4 bases from V and 4 bases from J; bases unmatched to any gene: 3. The CDR3 loop spans 14 amino acids. CDR3 region: CASSSASGYNEQFF. The CDR3 nucleotides read TGTGCCAGCAGTTCGGCTAGCGGGTACAATGAGCAGTTCTTC.

V and J are TRBV5-6 and TRBJ2-3, with a tentative D call TRBD2 (5 bases). Trimming cost V 2 bases and J 2 bases, with 15 bases left between them. The germline gives CDR1 SGHDT, CDR2 YYEEEE. CDR3 length equals 16 residues. As DNA, the CDR3 is TGTGCCAGCAGCTTATCTCGCCTAGCTTTCACAGATACGCAGTATTTT. It translates to CASSLSRLAFTDTQYF.

Many counts were recorded for this clone. This chain uses TRBV7-2 with TRBJ2-7; tentatively, D is TRBD1 (6 bases). Germline values: CDR1 SGHTA, CDR2 FQGNSA. V lost 4 bases and J 3 bases, leaving 10 bases between the germline ends. The CDR3 runs 13 residues. Here the CDR3 DNA reads TGTGCCAGCAGCTCCAGGACAGACTACGAGCAGTACGTC. It translates to CASSSRTDYEQYV.

The chain uses TRBV15 and TRBJ2-5, with TRBD2 identical over 12 bases. The trim removed 0 bases at V and 5 bases at J, leaving 10 bases unmatched. Germline CDR1 and CDR2: LNHNV and YYDKDF (reference sequence). There are 18 residues in the CDR3. In nucleotides, the CDR3 is TGTGCCACCAGCAGAGATCCCCTAGCGGGGGGGCCCAGGGAGACCCAGTACTTC. Residues: CATSRDPLAGGPRETQYF.

This clone was seen just once. This sequence joins TRBV2 and TRBJ1-1; perhaps TRBD1 as D (5 bases). The CDR3 is made up of 14 amino acids. Germline V gene sequence: CDR1 SNHLY, CDR2 FYNNEI. Trimming took 5 bases from V and 5 from J, leaving 15 bases between them. The CDR3 region is CASSRRGVGTEAFF. The CDR3 coding sequence is TGTGCCAGCAGTCGAAGGGGTGTTGGAACTGAAGCTTTCTTT.